A single sample is the source of the 24 T cell receptor beta chains below, sequenced in a study of T cells after posttransplantation cyclophosphamide. This table comes from immunoSEQ multiplex PCR, and its TCRdb copy is limited to in-frame clones, with some not included. This table holds about 5,500 clones with no singletons; the top ten claim about a quarter. Treatment was busulfan-fludarabine conditioning, a marrow graft, and cyclophosphamide on days +3 and +4. The sample was PBMCs, taken after allogeneic stem cell transplant with posttransplant cyclophosphamide. Receptors were obtained from a male patient aged 60-70 years who received an allogeneic stem cell transplant from a related donor, was CMV-positive, and had no GVHD. Some T cells here may be from the graft donor.

This clone showed up just a few times. The chain's CDR3 is CASGFSTTYNEQFF. CDR3 bases: TGTGCTAGTGGTTTTTCGACAACATACAATGAGCAGTTCTTC. The chain recombines TRBV12-5 with TRBJ2-1; D gene uncertain. V was clipped by 3 bases and J by 4 bases, with 10 bases between them. Germline CDR1 and CDR2: LGHNT and FRNRAP. The CDR3 is made up of 14 amino acids.

This clone was seen repeatedly, ten times or more. J is TRBJ1-2 and V is TRBV7-2, with D possibly being TRBD1 (6 bases). V was clipped by 5 bases and J by 5 bases, with 18 bases between them. The CDR3 is 15 residues long. The V gene's germline CDR1 is SGHTA and CDR2 FQGNSA. The CDR3 spells CASSPYPYRDYGYTF. Written as DNA, the CDR3 is TGTGCCAGCAGCCCCTACCCTTACAGGGATTATGGCTACACCTTC.

V is TRBV23-1 and J is TRBJ1-2, with no clear D. TRBV23-1 is labeled an ORF, and its function is uncertain. V gave up 5 bases and J gave up 3 bases, with 16 bases separating them. The length of the CDR3 is 15 residues. CDR3 protein: CASSGERVRDYGYTF. The DNA for the CDR3 is TGCGCCAGCAGTGGGGAGAGGGTCCGGGACTATGGCTACACCTTC.

This clone was seen only a few times. V and J are TRBV2 and TRBJ2-3; 10 bases map to TRBD1. CDR3 size: 17 residues. Germline CDR1 reads SNHLY; CDR2 reads FYNNEI. Unmatched junction bases numbered 14, after V lost 6 bases and J lost 5 bases. The CDR3 nucleotides read TGTGCCAGCAGGAACTCCCCCGGGACAGGGGATGGAGATACGCAGTATTTT. This gives the protein CASRNSPGTGDGDTQYF.

This clone occurred many times. The chain joins TRBV14 to TRBJ2-7, with D maybe TRBD1 (5 bases). Germline V gives CDR1 SGHDN, CDR2 FVKESK. V was trimmed by 3 bases and J by 5 bases, leaving 17 bases between them. The CDR3 is 15 amino acids. The CDR3 region is CASSHWLRGFHEQYF. The CDR3 coding sequence is TGTGCCAGCAGCCATTGGTTAAGGGGATTCCACGAGCAGTACTTC.

This chain links TRBV6-1 with TRBJ1-1, with D possibly TRBD1 on 6 matching bases. Germline V CDR1 and CDR2: MNHNS, SASEGT. The V end was cut by 4 bases, the J end by 0 bases, with 9 bases between. The length of the CDR3 is 14 residues. The CDR3 loop is CASSGQVLNTEAFF. The DNA of the CDR3 is TGTGCCAGCAGTGGACAGGTACTGAACACTGAAGCTTTCTTT.

V and J are TRBV7-3 and TRBJ1-1, with 8 bases aligning to TRBD1. V shed 2 bases and J 4 bases; nucleotides not matched to a gene: 6. The length of the CDR3 is 15 residues. Germline-derived CDR1 and CDR2 are SGHTA and FQGTGA. The chain's CDR3 is CASSLGRTGSTEAFF. DNA for the CDR3: TGTGCCAGCAGCTTAGGACGGACAGGGTCCACTGAAGCTTTCTTT.

This chain joins TRBV7-9 and TRBJ2-3, with TRBD2 as a possible D gene (7 bases). The CDR3 sequence is 12 residues long. Germline lookup yields CDR1 SEHNR and CDR2 FQNEAQ (reference sequence). The CDR3 region has the DNA TGTGCAGGGGGGGTGCACACAGATACGCAGTATTTT. The encoded protein is CAGGVHTDTQYF.

This clone was recorded many times. The chain recombines TRBV9 with TRBJ1-4; D remains unclear. This CDR3 has 14 residues. Per the germline V gene, CDR1 is SGDLS and CDR2 is YYNGEE. Trimming took off 0 bases at V and 4 bases at J, with 7 bases between the two ends. The CDR3 is CASSVGGVNEKLFF. CDR3 in DNA: TGTGCCAGCAGCGTAGGGGGAGTTAATGAAAAACTGTTTTTT.

This clone was recorded many times. This chain links TRBV10-3 with TRBJ2-2; 10 bases match TRBD2. The ends lost 6 bases at V and 3 bases at J; junction bases unmatched: 7. Germline lookup yields CDR1 ENHRY and CDR2 SYGVKD. The CDR3 consists of 16 residues. CDR3 region: CAIRKTSGSYTGELFF. The DNA of the CDR3 is TGTGCCATCAGGAAGACTAGCGGGTCTTACACCGGGGAGCTGTTTTTT.

By share, this clone counts as medium-sized. The J gene is TRBJ1-5, the V gene TRBV6-5, with TRBD1 identical over 9 bases. Germline V gene lookup returns CDR1 MNHEY and CDR2 SVGAGI. This CDR3 spans 14 amino acids. Unmatched junction bases numbered 3, after V lost 5 bases and J lost 4 bases. Here the CDR3 DNA reads TGTGCCAGCAGTCGGGACAGGGCGAATCAGCCCCAGCATTTT. This gives the protein CASSRDRANQPQHF.

This clone is medium-sized within its sample. The chain has TRBV15 and TRBJ2-3, with D hard to call. CDR1 is LNHNV, CDR2 YYDKDF, per germline (reference sequence). Trimming shortened V by 8 bases and J by 0 bases, and 12 bases separated the two germline ends. The CDR3 loop spans 14 amino acids. CDR3 residues: CATGVGRSTDTQYF. Here the CDR3 DNA reads TGTGCCACCGGAGTCGGCCGGAGCACAGATACGCAGTATTTT.

This clone was counted ten times or more. J is TRBJ1-2 and V is TRBV7-9; tentatively, D is TRBD1 (5 bases). In germline, CDR1 is SEHNR, CDR2 FQNEAQ (reference sequence). Trimming left V 2 bases short and J 2 bases short, with 21 bases between. This CDR3 region has 18 residues. CDR3 nucleotides: TGTGCCAGCAGCTTACGTGTAGGTACCGCAGGGATAAACTATGGCTACACCTTC. Protein product: CASSLRVGTAGINYGYTF.

Notes on this clone: No DNA is shown, since the ends of the CDR3 on it are uncertain; the CDR3 is the one TCRdb lists. This chain uses TRBV10-3 with TRBJ2-5; TRBD1, as called in the table, went unchecked against the DNA. A total of 12 residues make up the CDR3, ends included. Germline-derived CDR1 and CDR2 are ENHRY and SYGVKD. This CDR3 is CAISVGTGTPNF.

This clone appeared many times. V gene TRBV30 combines with J gene TRBJ2-7; a possible D gene is TRBD1 (6 bases). In germline, CDR1 is GTSNPN, CDR2 SVGIG (reference sequence). The CDR3 has 13 amino acids. The V end was cut by 0 bases, the J end by 2 bases, with 8 bases between. Here the CDR3 reads CAWSVRDTYEQYF. CDR3 sequence (DNA): TGTGCCTGGAGTGTACGGGACACCTACGAGCAGTACTTC.

This clone was detected ten times or more. The chain links TRBV7-9 to TRBJ2-2; D remains unclear. The CDR3 loop spans 15 amino acids. V was shortened by 5 bases and J by 0 bases, with 10 bases between the two germline ends. Germline loops: CDR1 SEHNR, CDR2 FQNEAQ (reference sequence). The CDR3 DNA sequence: TGTGCCAGCAGCCTAGTTAATCCGAACACCGGGGAGCTGTTTTTT. Amino acid sequence: CASSLVNPNTGELFF.

This clone was picked up many times. This chain connects TRBV5-8 to TRBJ1-5; D is uncertain. This CDR3 is built from 13 residues. Between the trimmed V and J ends, which lost 4 bases and 6 bases, there was a span of 11 bases. Germline assignment: CDR1 SGHTS and CDR2 YDEGEE. The CDR3 loop is CASSRAGSQPQHF. The CDR3 DNA reads TGTGCCAGCAGCCGAGCGGGGAGTCAGCCCCAGCATTTT.

This clone was seen at least ten times. The chain uses TRBV6-1 and TRBJ2-7; D might be TRBD1 (6 bases). The CDR3 covers 13 residues. Germline loops: CDR1 MNHNS, CDR2 SASEGT. Trimming pared 3 bases from V and 2 bases from J, leaving 8 bases between. The CDR3, as DNA: TGTGCCAGCAGTGACAGGGGCCCCTACGAGCAGTACTTC. It codes for CASSDRGPYEQYF.

There are a few counts of this clone. This chain links TRBV28 with TRBJ1-4; D gene unclear. V was trimmed by 7 bases and J by 11 bases, leaving 14 bases between them. Germline values: CDR1 MDHEN, CDR2 SYDVKM. The CDR3 sequence is 12 residues long. In DNA, the CDR3 is TGTGCCAGCACCCTGGTAGGGAGGAAACTGTTTTTT. As protein: CASTLVGRKLFF.

This clone was recorded at least ten times. The chain has TRBV19 and TRBJ2-5; 9 bases match TRBD1. The V gene's germline CDR1 is LNHDA and CDR2 SQIVND (reference sequence). The CDR3 is 15 amino acids. V shed 3 bases and J 2 bases; nucleotides not matched to a gene: 4. The CDR3 DNA reads as TGTGCCAGTAGTATGTATGGGACAGGGCAAGAGACCCAGTACTTC. Its protein product is CASSMYGTGQETQYF.

The sample holds many counts of this clone. The gene calls are TRBV7-2 and TRBJ2-3, with 10 bases aligning to TRBD2. J lost 1 base, V lost 1 base, and 2 bases had no gene match. This CDR3 spans 16 amino acids. The germline V gene has CDR1 SGHTA and CDR2 FQGNSA. The CDR3 here is CASSLGLAGGTDTQYF. CDR3 bases: TGTGCCAGCAGCTTAGGGCTAGCGGGGGGCACAGATACGCAGTATTTT.

This clone has only a few counts. The chain couples TRBV5-1 to TRBJ2-5; D perhaps matches TRBD1 (5 bases). V was trimmed by 2 bases and J by 0 bases, leaving 8 bases between them. The CDR3 is made up of 14 amino acids. Germline V gene sequence: CDR1 SGHRS, CDR2 YFSETQ. The CDR3 DNA follows: TGCGCCAGCAGCTTCCAGGGCGACCAAGAGACCCAGTACTTC. Encoded protein: CASSFQGDQETQYF.

The CDR3 protein is CAVNRGRWNQPQHF. Here the CDR3 DNA reads TGTGCCGTTAACAGGGGCCGGTGGAATCAGCCCCAGCATTTT. The chain uses TRBV7-3 and TRBJ1-5; 7 nucleotides agree with TRBD1. Germline V gene data show CDR1 as SGHTA and CDR2 as FQGTGA. The V segment lost 11 bases and the J segment 4 bases; nucleotides outside the gene matches: 11. This CDR3 is 14 amino acids long.

The rearrangement uses TRBV28 and TRBJ1-3, with D possibly being TRBD1 (5 bases). V was cut by 6 bases and J by 0 bases, with 15 bases left in between. Germline V CDR1 and CDR2: MDHEN, SYDVKM. The CDR3 is 16 residues long. DNA of the CDR3: TGTGCCAGCAGGGACGACAGCTTTACCTCTGGAAACACCATATATTTT. Encoded protein: CASRDDSFTSGNTIYF.